This entry lists 30 T cell receptor beta chains sequenced from one sample in a study of T cells in Graves' hyperthyroidism and ophthalmopathy. Amplified TCR beta CDR3 regions derived from RNA transcripts. An initial round of RT-PCR targeting the TCR CDR3 relied on the HTBI primer set. TCRdb processed the multiplex PCR reads anew with MiXCR; each CDR3 protein has one entry. The repertoire holds approximately 300,000 distinct CDR3 sequences, with 16% as singletons. Input material: blood. The receptors here all came from a man aged 25-45 years with Graves' hyperthyroidism.

This clonotype was found many times. This chain connects TRBV2 to TRBJ2-1; 8 positions match TRBD2. V lost 4 bases to trimming and J lost 7 bases; unmatched junction nucleotides: 9. The CDR3 loop spans 15 amino acids. Germline CDR1 SNHLY, CDR2 FYNNEI. CDR3 DNA: TGTGCCAGCAGTGGGGCGGGAGGCCGGGGGAATGAGCAGTTCTTC. This translates into CASSGAGGRGNEQFF.

Comments on this clonotype: A read error may be the cause here, since a much bigger clone is one base away. This sequence joins TRBV5-1 and TRBJ2-2; D may be TRBD1 or TRBD2 (5 bases each). The CDR3 extends over 15 amino acids. CDR1 and CDR2 from the germline V gene are SGHRS and YFSETQ. The CDR3 reads CASSLQGTNTGELLF. The CDR3 DNA reads as TGCGCCAGCAGCTTGCAGGGAACGAACACCGGGGAGCTGCTTTTT.

There are many counts of this clonotype. The chain combines TRBV2 with TRBJ1-1; no clear D gene. CDR3 length: 16 amino acids. Germline assignment: CDR1 SNHLY and CDR2 FYNNEI. V was clipped by 0 bases and J by 0 bases, with 11 bases between them. CDR3 sequence reads: CASSEARRTMNTEAFF. The CDR3 nucleotides read TGTGCCAGCAGTGAAGCGCGCAGGACCATGAACACTGAAGCTTTCTTT. The variable domain in full, completed from reference TRBV2 and TRBJ1-1, reads EPEVTQTPSHQVTQMGQEVILRCVPISNHLYFYWYRQILGQKVEFLVSFYNNEISEKSEIFDDQFSVERPDGSNFTLKIRSTKLEDSAMYFCASSEARRTMNTEAFFGQGTRLTVV.

This clonotype was detected ten times or more. This chain joins TRBV10-2 and TRBJ2-7; 8 bases are a match to TRBD2. CDR1 and CDR2 (germline): WSHSY, SAAADI. The CDR3 totals 14 residues. J gave up 7 bases and V 2 bases, and 7 bases lay outside the gene matches. The CDR3 is CASSEGLAGREQYF. Written as DNA, the CDR3 is TGCGCCAGCAGTGAGGGACTAGCAGGAAGGGAGCAGTACTTC.

This sequence joins TRBV12-3 or TRBV12-4 and TRBJ2-6; D call uncertain. The CDR3 is 16 amino acids. V was trimmed by 7 bases and J by 0 bases, leaving 13 bases between them. CDR3 loop: CASTPNSYSGANVLTF. CDR3 in DNA: TGTGCCAGCACGCCTAATTCCTACTCTGGGGCCAACGTCCTGACTTTC.

In this sample, this clonotype turned up a few times. This rearrangement joins TRBV4-1 to TRBJ2-7, with D unresolved. The length of the CDR3 is 16 residues. V lost 0 bases and J lost 2, with 14 bases in between. The germline V gene encodes CDR1 MGHRA and CDR2 YSYEKL. The CDR3 coding sequence is TGCGCCAGCAGCCAAGATACCCTCCGCGGCGCCTACGAGCAGTACTTC. This codes for CASSQDTLRGAYEQYF.

This chain connects TRBV20-1 to TRBJ2-7; D not resolved. The germline gives CDR1 DFQATT, CDR2 SNEGSKA (reference sequence). This CDR3 is 13 amino acids long. With 2 bases removed from V and 4 bases from J, the gap between germline ends came to 12 bases. The CDR3, as DNA: TGCAGTGCTAGACTCCAGGTCGATTACGAGCAGTACTTC. Encoded protein: CSARLQVDYEQYF.

The chain is built from TRBV6-5 and TRBJ2-7; D not certain. Germline assignment: CDR1 MNHEY and CDR2 SVGAGI. V gave up 2 bases and J gave up 7 bases, with 9 bases separating them. The CDR3 is made up of 12 amino acids. The CDR3 spells CASSYTAWEQYF. The CDR3 DNA reads as TGTGCCAGCAGTTACACTGCTTGGGAGCAGTACTTC.

This clonotype was seen ten or more times. The chain joins TRBV28 to TRBJ1-1; possibly TRBD1 for D (6 bases). The CDR3 totals 17 residues. From germline, CDR1 is MDHEN and CDR2 SYDVKM. The V end lost 1 base, the J end lost 4 bases, and 19 bases lay between the germline ends. The chain's CDR3 is CASSLYERGSPSTEAFF. The CDR3 DNA reads as TGTGCCAGCAGTTTATACGAAAGGGGGAGTCCGAGCACTGAAGCTTTCTTT. Filled out from reference TRBV28 and TRBJ1-1, the complete variable domain reads DVKVTQSSRYLVKRTGEKVFLECVQDMDHENMFWYRQDPGLGLRLIYFSYDVKMKEKGDIPEGYSVSREKKERFSLILESASTNQTSMYLCASSLYERGSPSTEAFFGQGTRLTVV.

A few counts support this clonotype. The CDR3: CSVEDSRGANTGELFF. Written as DNA, the CDR3 is TGCAGCGTTGAAGATAGTAGGGGTGCGAACACCGGGGAGCTGTTTTTT. The rearrangement uses TRBV29-1 and TRBJ2-2; D possibly corresponds to TRBD1 (5 bases). Germline V gene lookup returns CDR1 SQVTM and CDR2 ANQGSEA. The CDR3 is made up of 16 amino acids. V was pared by 0 bases and J by 0 bases, with 11 bases between.

This clonotype was counted a few times. The chain uses TRBV18 and TRBJ2-2; D remains ambiguous. This CDR3 is built from 14 residues. V lost 5 bases, J lost 3 bases, and 10 bases lay in between. From germline, CDR1 is KGHSH and CDR2 LQKENI. The CDR3 DNA reads TGTGCCAGCTCAGGAGCAACGTACACCGGGGAGCTGTTTTTT. Its translation: CASSGATYTGELFF.

In this sample, this clonotype turned up a few times. This chain joins TRBV20-1 and TRBJ1-2; 11 nucleotides align to TRBD1. The CDR3 is 13 amino acids. Germline CDR1 reads DFQATT; CDR2 reads SNEGSKA (reference sequence). J was trimmed by 8 bases and V by 4 bases; bases with no gene match: 6. CDR3 residues: CSAMDRGLLGYTF. CDR3 sequence (DNA): TGCAGTGCTATGGACAGGGGGCTCTTAGGCTACACCTTC.

J is TRBJ2-3 and V is TRBV10-3; a weak D match, TRBD1 (5 bases). Deletions cut 3 bases from V and 5 bases from J, with 12 bases between. Per germline, CDR1 ENHRY and CDR2 SYGVKD. This CDR3 is 14 amino acids long. In nucleotides, the CDR3 is TGTGCCATCAGTGACAGGACAATAGAAGATACGCAGTATTTT. The encoded protein is CAISDRTIEDTQYF.

V usage is TRBV18 and J usage is TRBJ1-2; D call uncertain. The CDR3 has 13 amino acids. Trimming pared 0 bases from V and 6 bases from J, leaving 8 bases between. Germline V CDR1 and CDR2: KGHSH, LQKENI. The CDR3: CASSPPTEDGYTF. Written as DNA, the CDR3 is TGTGCCAGCTCACCACCGACGGAGGATGGCTACACCTTC.

This clonotype has a count of ten or more. The chain has TRBV20-1 and TRBJ1-1; the D is unclear. V shed 6 bases and J shed 2 bases, with 13 bases lying between them. Germline-derived CDR1 and CDR2 are DFQATT and SNEGSKA (reference sequence). The CDR3 runs 13 residues. The CDR3 loop is CSARVGLNTEAFF. CDR3 nucleotide sequence: TGCAGTGCCCGGGTCGGCCTCAACACTGAAGCTTTCTTT.

The table lists this clonotype with many counts. The rearrangement uses TRBV2 and TRBJ1-2; D uncertain. V lost 5 bases to trimming and J lost 4 bases, with 11 bases between them. The CDR3 extends over 13 amino acids. The germline gives CDR1 SNHLY, CDR2 FYNNEI. Here the CDR3 reads CASSPGPRYGYTF. CDR3 sequence (DNA): TGTGCCAGCAGTCCCGGGCCTCGCTATGGCTACACCTTC.

In regard to this clonotype: The junction departs from the called germline gene at one end, perhaps through a read error. The V call is TRBV3-1, the J call TRBJ2-5; D call uncertain. The CDR3 contains 11 residues. Looked up from germline, CDR1 is LGHDT and CDR2 is YNNKEL (reference sequence). The CDR3 here is CASSQIEPQYF. CDR3 coding DNA: TGTGCCAGCAGCCAAATAGAGCCCCAGTACTTC.

The chain carries TRBV6-5 and TRBJ1-4, with D perhaps TRBD1 (5 bases). V dropped 0 bases and J dropped 5 bases, with 13 bases sitting between them. CDR1 and CDR2 (germline): MNHEY, SVGAGI. This CDR3 has 16 residues. The CDR3 DNA reads as TGTGCCAGCAGTTACTCCCCGGACACCTTGAATGAAAAACTGTTTTTT. Amino acid sequence: CASSYSPDTLNEKLFF.

This clonotype has a count of ten or more. V and J are TRBV7-6 and TRBJ1-5; D uncertain. V shed 3 bases and J shed 4 bases, with 7 bases lying between them. The CDR3 contains 13 residues. Germline loops: CDR1 SGHVS, CDR2 FNYEAQ. The CDR3 protein is CASSLRGNQPQHF. The CDR3 nucleotides read TGTGCCAGCAGCTTGCGGGGAAATCAGCCCCAGCATTTT.

This clonotype was seen only a few times. This rearrangement joins TRBV13 to TRBJ2-3; tentative D call: TRBD2 (5 bases). Germline-derived CDR1 and CDR2 are PRHDT and FYEKMQ (reference sequence). V lost 5 bases to trimming and J lost 7 bases, with 25 bases between them. CDR3 size: 17 residues. The CDR3 here is CASSPPAWGANPHTQYF. The CDR3 DNA reads as TGTGCCAGCAGCCCCCCAGCGTGGGGAGCCAACCCACATACGCAGTATTTT.

The V gene is TRBV6-5, the J gene TRBJ1-2; D is uncertain. This CDR3 has 15 residues. Germline V lookup: CDR1 MNHEY, CDR2 SVGAGI. The V and J ends lost 2 bases and 4 bases respectively, with 14 bases between them. The CDR3 loop reads CASSYRDNHPYGYTF. CDR3 DNA sequence: TGTGCCAGCAGTTACCGAGACAACCACCCCTATGGCTACACCTTC.

This clonotype was seen ten or more times. The CDR3 sequence is CASSRGTNTEAFF. In nucleotides, the CDR3 is TGTGCCAGCAGCCGTGGGACCAACACTGAAGCTTTCTTT. The chain joins TRBV5-6 to TRBJ1-1, with TRBD1 as a possible D gene (5 bases). This CDR3 is 13 amino acids long. From germline, CDR1 is SGHDT and CDR2 YYEEEE. Trimming shortened V by 4 bases and J by 2 bases, and 9 bases separated the two germline ends.

This chain connects TRBV7-9 to TRBJ1-1; D gene ambiguous. Per the germline V gene, CDR1 is SEHNR and CDR2 is FQNEAQ (reference sequence). The CDR3 consists of 9 residues. V gave up 5 bases and J gave up 7 bases, with 2 bases separating them. The chain's CDR3 is CASSLEAFF. The CDR3 DNA follows: TGTGCCAGCAGCCTTGAAGCTTTCTTT.

This clonotype came up a few times. The J gene is TRBJ1-5, the V gene TRBV27; tentatively, D is TRBD1 (6 bases). CDR1 and CDR2 from the germline V gene are MNHEY and SMNVEV (reference sequence). The CDR3 extends over 17 amino acids. With 5 bases removed from V and 1 base from J, the gap between germline ends came to 18 bases. The CDR3 spells CASSIQGRGPSNQPQHF. The CDR3 nucleotides are TGTGCCAGCAGTATTCAGGGGCGGGGGCCCAGCAATCAGCCCCAGCATTTT.

The chain couples TRBV11-2 to TRBJ2-2, with D unresolved. Germline lookup yields CDR1 SGHAT and CDR2 FQNNGV. Trimming stripped 2 bases from V and 3 bases from J, with 16 bases between. This CDR3 comprises 17 residues. The CDR3 nucleotides are TGTGCCAGCAGCTTACCTCTTGGGGTTAGGGACACCGGGGAGCTGTTTTTT. Encoded protein: CASSLPLGVRDTGELFF.

The genes are TRBV5-1 and TRBJ1-5; weak D call: TRBD1 (5 bases). The length of the CDR3 is 13 residues. V was clipped by 7 bases and J by 7 bases, with 15 bases between them. Germline-derived CDR1 and CDR2 are SGHRS and YFSETQ. CDR3 coding DNA: TGCGCCAGCCGGGCACTTTGGGGGCAGCCCCAGCATTTT. Translation gives CASRALWGQPQHF.

This clonotype was detected many times. The chain uses TRBV12-5 and TRBJ1-1; D call uncertain. V was trimmed by 6 bases and J by 0 bases, leaving 8 bases between them. This CDR3 contains 13 residues. Per the germline V gene, CDR1 is LGHNT and CDR2 is FRNRAP. The CDR3 here is CASGQSMNTEAFF. DNA for the CDR3: TGTGCTAGTGGACAGTCAATGAACACTGAAGCTTTCTTT.

The V gene is TRBV29-1, the J gene TRBJ1-4; no definite D call. The V and J ends lost 4 bases and 8 bases respectively, with 14 bases between them. This CDR3 region has 13 residues. Germline-derived CDR1 and CDR2 are SQVTM and ANQGSEA. Written as DNA, the CDR3 is TGCAGCGTTGCCGGCGGGGTCGGGGAAAAACTGTTTTTT. This gives the protein CSVAGGVGEKLFF.

V is TRBV27 and J is TRBJ1-5; 9 bases are a match to TRBD1. There are 15 residues in the CDR3. V lost 2 bases to trimming and J lost 7 bases; unmatched junction nucleotides: 6. Germline-derived CDR1 and CDR2 are MNHEY and SMNVEV (reference sequence). The CDR3 nucleotides read TGTGCCAGCAGTTTAGTGGGGACAGGGAGACAGCCCCAGCATTTT. It yields the protein CASSLVGTGRQPQHF.

This clonotype was seen a handful of times. The rearrangement joins TRBV5-4 to TRBJ2-2; 10 positions match TRBD1. Germline V gives CDR1 SGHNT, CDR2 YYREEE (reference sequence). CDR3 size: 14 residues. The V gene end was trimmed by 3 bases and the J gene end by 6 bases; junction bases not matched to a gene: 2. CDR3 coding DNA: TGTGCCAGCAGCTCCGGGACAGGGGCCGGGGAGCTGTTTTTT. Its translation: CASSSGTGAGELFF.